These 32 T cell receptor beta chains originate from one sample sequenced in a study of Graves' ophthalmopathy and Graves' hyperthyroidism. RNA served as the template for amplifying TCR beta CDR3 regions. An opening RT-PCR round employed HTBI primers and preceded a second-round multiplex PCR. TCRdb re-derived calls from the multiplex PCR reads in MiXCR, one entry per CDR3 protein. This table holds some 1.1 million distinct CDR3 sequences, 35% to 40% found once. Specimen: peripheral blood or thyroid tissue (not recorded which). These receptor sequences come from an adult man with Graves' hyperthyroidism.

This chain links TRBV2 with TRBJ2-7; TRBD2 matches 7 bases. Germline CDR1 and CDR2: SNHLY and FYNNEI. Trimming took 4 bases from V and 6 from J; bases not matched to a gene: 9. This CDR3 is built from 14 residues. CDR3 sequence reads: CASSAWTRGGEQYF. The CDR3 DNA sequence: TGTGCCAGCAGTGCCTGGACTAGAGGAGGCGAGCAGTACTTC.

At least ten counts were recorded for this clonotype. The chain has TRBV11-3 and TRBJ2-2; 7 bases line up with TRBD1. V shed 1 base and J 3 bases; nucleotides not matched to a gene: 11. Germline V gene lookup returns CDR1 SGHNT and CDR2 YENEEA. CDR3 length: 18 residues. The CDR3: CASSLALGGHDDTGELFF. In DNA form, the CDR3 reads TGTGCCAGCAGCTTAGCCCTAGGGGGCCACGATGACACCGGGGAGCTGTTTTTT.

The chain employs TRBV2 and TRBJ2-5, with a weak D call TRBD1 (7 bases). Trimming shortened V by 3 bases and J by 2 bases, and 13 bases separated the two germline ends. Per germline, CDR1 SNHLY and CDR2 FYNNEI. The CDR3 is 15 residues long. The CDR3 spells CASSDYQGGQETQYF. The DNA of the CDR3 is TGTGCCAGCAGTGACTACCAGGGGGGTCAAGAGACCCAGTACTTC. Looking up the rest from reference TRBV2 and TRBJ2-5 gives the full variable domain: EPEVTQTPSHQVTQMGQEVILRCVPISNHLYFYWYRQILGQKVEFLVSFYNNEISEKSEIFDDQFSVERPDGSNFTLKIRSTKLEDSAMYFCASSDYQGGQETQYFGPGTRLLVL.

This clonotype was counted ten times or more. The CDR3 bases are TGTGCCAGCAGTTACAGTTCGGGACAGGTGAACACTGAAGCTTTCTTT. Translation gives CASSYSSGQVNTEAFF. The J gene is TRBJ1-1, the V gene TRBV6-6; 8 bases match TRBD1. The CDR3 extends over 16 amino acids. J gave up 0 bases and V 2 bases, and 5 bases lay outside the gene matches. Germline V gives CDR1 MNHNY, CDR2 SVGAGI (reference sequence).

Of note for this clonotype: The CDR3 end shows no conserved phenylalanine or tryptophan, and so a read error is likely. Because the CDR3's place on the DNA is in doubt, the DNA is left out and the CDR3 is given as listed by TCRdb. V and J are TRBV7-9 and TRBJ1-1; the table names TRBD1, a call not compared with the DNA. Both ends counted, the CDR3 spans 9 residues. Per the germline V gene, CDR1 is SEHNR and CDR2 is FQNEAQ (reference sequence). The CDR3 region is CASSSPGIY.

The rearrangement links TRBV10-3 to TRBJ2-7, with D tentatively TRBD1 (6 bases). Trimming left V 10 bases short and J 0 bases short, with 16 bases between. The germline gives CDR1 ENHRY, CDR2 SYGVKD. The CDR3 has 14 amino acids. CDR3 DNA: TGTGCCAGCAGCCCTAGGGACAACTCCTACGAGCAGTACTTC. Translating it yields CASSPRDNSYEQYF.

This chain's CDR3 is CASSSPGVEQYF. DNA for the CDR3: TGTGCCAGCAGTTCCCCGGGGGTCGAGCAGTACTTC. The J gene is TRBJ2-7, the V gene TRBV12-3 or TRBV12-4, with a tentative D call TRBD2 (6 bases). The CDR3 is 12 amino acids. Trimming cost V 4 bases and J 6 bases, with 10 bases left between them.

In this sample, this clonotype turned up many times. As DNA, the CDR3 is TGTGCCAGCAGTTTAGCGCGGCAGGGTGGCCAAGAGACCCAGTACTTC. Amino acid sequence: CASSLARQGGQETQYF. The chain joins TRBV12-3 or TRBV12-4 to TRBJ2-5; D perhaps matches TRBD1 (5 bases). Trimming left V 0 bases short and J 1 base short, with 12 bases between. The CDR3 is made up of 16 amino acids.

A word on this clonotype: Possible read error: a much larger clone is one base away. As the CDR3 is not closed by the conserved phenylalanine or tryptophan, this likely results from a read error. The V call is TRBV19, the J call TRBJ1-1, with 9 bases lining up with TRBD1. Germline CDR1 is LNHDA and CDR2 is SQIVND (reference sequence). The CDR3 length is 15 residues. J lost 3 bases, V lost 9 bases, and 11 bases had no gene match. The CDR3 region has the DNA TGTGCCAGCAAGCGGGAAAGGGACAGGGACACTGAAGCTTTCCTT. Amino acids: CASKRERDRDTEAFL.

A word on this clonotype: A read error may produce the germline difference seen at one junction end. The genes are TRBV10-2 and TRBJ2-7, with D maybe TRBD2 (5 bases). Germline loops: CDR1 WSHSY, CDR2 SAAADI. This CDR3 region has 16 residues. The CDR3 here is CASSPDDPGSIYEQYF. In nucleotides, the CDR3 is TGTGCCAGCAGCCCTGACGACCCGGGGAGCATCTACGAGCAGTACTTC.

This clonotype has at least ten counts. The CDR3 loop is CASSEAGPIRNTIYF. The CDR3 DNA reads TGTGCCAGCAGTGAAGCGGGGCCTATTCGAAACACCATATATTTT. The chain uses TRBV2 and TRBJ1-3; the D gene is possibly TRBD1 (5 bases). The CDR3 runs 15 residues. Germline assignment: CDR1 SNHLY and CDR2 FYNNEI. Trimming cost V 0 bases and J 5 bases, with 11 bases left between them. The full variable domain, in which reference TRBV2 and TRBJ1-3 provide the parts outside the CDR3, is EPEVTQTPSHQVTQMGQEVILRCVPISNHLYFYWYRQILGQKVEFLVSFYNNEISEKSEIFDDQFSVERPDGSNFTLKIRSTKLEDSAMYFCASSEAGPIRNTIYFGEGSWLTVV.

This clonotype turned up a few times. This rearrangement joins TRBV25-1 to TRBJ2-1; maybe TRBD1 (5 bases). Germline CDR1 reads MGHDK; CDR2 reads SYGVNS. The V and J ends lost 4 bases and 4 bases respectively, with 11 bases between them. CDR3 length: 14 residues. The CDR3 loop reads CASSVQGWYNEQFF. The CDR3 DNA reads TGTGCCAGCAGTGTGCAGGGTTGGTACAATGAGCAGTTCTTC.

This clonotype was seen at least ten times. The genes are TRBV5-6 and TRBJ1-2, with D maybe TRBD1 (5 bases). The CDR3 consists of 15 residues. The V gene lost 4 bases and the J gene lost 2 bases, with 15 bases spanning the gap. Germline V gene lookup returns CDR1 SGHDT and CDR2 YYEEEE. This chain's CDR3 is CASSRERGVNYGYTF. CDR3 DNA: TGTGCCAGCAGCCGTGAACGGGGCGTCAACTATGGCTACACCTTC.

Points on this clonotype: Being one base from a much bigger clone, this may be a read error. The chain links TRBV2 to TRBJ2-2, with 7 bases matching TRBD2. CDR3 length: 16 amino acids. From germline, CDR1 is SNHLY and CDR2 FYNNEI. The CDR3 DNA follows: TGTGCCAGCAGGCAGCGGACTAGGTCGAACACCGGGGAGCTGCTTTTT. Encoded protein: CASRQRTRSNTGELLF.

This CDR3 reads CASNKDREKLFF. The CDR3 bases are TGTGCCAGTAATAAGGACCGTGAAAAACTGTTTTTT. This chain links TRBV19 with TRBJ1-4; D unclear. This CDR3 comprises 12 residues. V was pared by 7 bases and J by 7 bases, with 10 bases between. Germline-derived CDR1 and CDR2 are LNHDA and SQIVND (reference sequence).

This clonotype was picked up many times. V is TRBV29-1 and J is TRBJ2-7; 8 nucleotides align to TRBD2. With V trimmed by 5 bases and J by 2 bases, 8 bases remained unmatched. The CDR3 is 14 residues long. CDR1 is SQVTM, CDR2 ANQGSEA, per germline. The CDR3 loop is CSVSSGEQTYEQYF. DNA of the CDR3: TGCAGCGTTAGTAGCGGGGAACAAACCTACGAGCAGTACTTC.

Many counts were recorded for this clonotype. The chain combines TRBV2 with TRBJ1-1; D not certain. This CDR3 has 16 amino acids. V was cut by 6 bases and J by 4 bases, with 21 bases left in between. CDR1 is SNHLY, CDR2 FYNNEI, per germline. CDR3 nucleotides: TGTGCCAGCAGCCGAACCGGGCCTGATCCGAGCACTGAAGCTTTCTTT. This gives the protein CASSRTGPDPSTEAFF.

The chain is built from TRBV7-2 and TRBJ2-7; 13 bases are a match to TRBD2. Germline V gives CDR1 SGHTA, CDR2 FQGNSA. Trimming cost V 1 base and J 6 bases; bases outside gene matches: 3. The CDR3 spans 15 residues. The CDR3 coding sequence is TGTGCCAGCAGCTTAGAAACTAGCGGGGGGGTCGAGCAGTACTTC. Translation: CASSLETSGGVEQYF.

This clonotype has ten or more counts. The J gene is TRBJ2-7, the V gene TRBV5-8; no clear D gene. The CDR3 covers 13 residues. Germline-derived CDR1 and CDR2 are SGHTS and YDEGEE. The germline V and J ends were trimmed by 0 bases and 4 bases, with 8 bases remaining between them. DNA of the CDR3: TGTGCCAGCAGCTTGGGATCGGATTACGAGCAGTACTTC. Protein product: CASSLGSDYEQYF.

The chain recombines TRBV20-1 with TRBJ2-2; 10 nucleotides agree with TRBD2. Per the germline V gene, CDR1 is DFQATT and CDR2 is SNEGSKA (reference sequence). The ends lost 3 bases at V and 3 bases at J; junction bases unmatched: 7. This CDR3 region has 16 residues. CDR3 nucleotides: TGCAGTGCTAGGTCCCTAAGCGGGAGGGACACCGGGGAGCTGTTTTTT. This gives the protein CSARSLSGRDTGELFF.

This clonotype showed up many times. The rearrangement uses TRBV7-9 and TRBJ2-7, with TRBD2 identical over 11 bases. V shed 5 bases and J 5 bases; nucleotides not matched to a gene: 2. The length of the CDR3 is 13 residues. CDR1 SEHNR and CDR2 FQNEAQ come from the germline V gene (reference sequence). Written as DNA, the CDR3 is TGTGCCAGCAGCCCGGGACTAGCGGACGAGCAGTACTTC. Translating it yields CASSPGLADEQYF.

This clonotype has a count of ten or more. In nucleotides, the CDR3 is TGTGCCAGTACACCTCCGTACAATGAAAAACTGTTTTTT. As protein: CASTPPYNEKLFF. The J gene is TRBJ1-4, the V gene TRBV19; D uncertain. CDR3 length equals 13 residues. The ends were cut back, 7 bases at V and 5 bases at J, with 11 bases in the middle. Germline CDR1 LNHDA, CDR2 SQIVND (reference sequence).

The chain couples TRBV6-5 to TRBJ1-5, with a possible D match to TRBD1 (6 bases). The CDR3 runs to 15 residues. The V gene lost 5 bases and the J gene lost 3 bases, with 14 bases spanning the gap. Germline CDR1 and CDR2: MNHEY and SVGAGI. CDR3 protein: CASSANRDNNQPQHF. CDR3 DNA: TGTGCCAGCAGTGCGAACCGGGACAACAATCAGCCCCAGCATTTT.

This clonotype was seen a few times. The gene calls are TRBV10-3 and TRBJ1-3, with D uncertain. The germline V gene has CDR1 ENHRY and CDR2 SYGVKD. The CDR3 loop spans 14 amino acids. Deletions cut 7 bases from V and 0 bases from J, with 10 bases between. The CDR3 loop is CAITILPSGNTIYF. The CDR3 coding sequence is TGTGCCATCACTATACTACCCTCTGGAAACACCATATATTTT.

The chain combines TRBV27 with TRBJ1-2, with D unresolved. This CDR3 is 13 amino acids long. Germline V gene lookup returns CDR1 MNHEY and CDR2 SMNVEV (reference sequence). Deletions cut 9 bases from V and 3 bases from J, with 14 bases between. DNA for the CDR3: TGTGCCAGTTCCCTATTCGGAGACTATGGCTACACCTTC. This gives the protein CASSLFGDYGYTF.

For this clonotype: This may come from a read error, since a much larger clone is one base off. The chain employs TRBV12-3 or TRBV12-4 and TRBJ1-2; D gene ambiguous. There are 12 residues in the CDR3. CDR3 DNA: TGTGCCAGCAGTCCCGGGGTTTCTGGCCACACCTTC. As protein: CASSPGVSGHTF.

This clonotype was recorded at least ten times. The chain's CDR3 is CASSASSHRRTGNTIYF. For the CDR3, the DNA is TGTGCCAGCAGCGCTTCGTCCCACAGACGAACTGGAAACACCATATATTTT. The rearrangement joins TRBV9 to TRBJ1-3, with unresolved D. The germline CDR1 and CDR2 sequences are SGDLS and YYNGEE. The CDR3 contains 17 residues. Trimming took 3 bases from V and 2 from J, leaving 18 bases between them.

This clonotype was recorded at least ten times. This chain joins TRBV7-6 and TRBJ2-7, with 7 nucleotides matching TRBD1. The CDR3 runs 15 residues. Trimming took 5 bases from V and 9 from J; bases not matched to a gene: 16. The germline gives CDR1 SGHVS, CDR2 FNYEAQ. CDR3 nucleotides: TGTGCCAGCAGCCTCACTCGGGACAGTGGAGAGGGGCAGTACTTC. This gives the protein CASSLTRDSGEGQYF.

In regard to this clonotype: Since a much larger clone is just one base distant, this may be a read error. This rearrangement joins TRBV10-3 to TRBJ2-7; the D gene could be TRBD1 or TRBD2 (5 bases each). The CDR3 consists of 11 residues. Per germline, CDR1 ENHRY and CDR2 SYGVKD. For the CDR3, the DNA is TGTGCCATCAGTGGACGAGGGGTCCCTCTGTTC. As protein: CAISGRGVPLF.

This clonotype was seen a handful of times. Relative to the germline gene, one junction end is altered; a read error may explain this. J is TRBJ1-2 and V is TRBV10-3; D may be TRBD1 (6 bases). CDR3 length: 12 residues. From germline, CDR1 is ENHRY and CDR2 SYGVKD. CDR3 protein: CASSYREAGYTF. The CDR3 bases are TGTGCCAGCAGTTACAGGGAGGCTGGCTACACCTTC.

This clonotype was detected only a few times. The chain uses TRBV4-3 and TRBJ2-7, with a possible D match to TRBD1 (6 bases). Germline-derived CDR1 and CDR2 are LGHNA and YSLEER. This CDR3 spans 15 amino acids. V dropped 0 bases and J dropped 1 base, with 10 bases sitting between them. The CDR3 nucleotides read TGCGCCAGCAGCCAAGAACAGGGACGGTCCTACGAGCAGTACTTC. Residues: CASSQEQGRSYEQYF.

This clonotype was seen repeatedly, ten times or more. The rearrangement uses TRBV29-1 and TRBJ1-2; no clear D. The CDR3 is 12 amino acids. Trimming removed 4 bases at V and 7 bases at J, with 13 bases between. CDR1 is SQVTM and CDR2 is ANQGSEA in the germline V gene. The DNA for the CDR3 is TGCAGCGTTGTCGCGGGGAGCGGTGGCTACACCTTC. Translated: CSVVAGSGGYTF.